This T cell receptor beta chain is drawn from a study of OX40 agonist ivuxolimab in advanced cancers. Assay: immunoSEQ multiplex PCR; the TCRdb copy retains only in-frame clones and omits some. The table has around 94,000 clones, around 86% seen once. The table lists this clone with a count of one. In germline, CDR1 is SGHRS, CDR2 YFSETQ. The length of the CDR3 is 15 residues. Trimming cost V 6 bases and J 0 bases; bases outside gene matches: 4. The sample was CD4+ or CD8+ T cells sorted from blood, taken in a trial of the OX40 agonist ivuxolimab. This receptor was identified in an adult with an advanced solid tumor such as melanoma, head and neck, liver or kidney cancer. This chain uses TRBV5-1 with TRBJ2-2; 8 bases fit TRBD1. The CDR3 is CASTTDRANTGELFF. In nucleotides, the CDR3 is TGCGCCAGCACAACGGACAGGGCGAACACCGGGGAGCTGTTTTTT.